One TCR beta chain is described in this entry. The entry originates in a study of cytomegalovirus exposure and HLA in healthy donors. Germline trimming cut 4 bases from V and 6 bases from J; bases unmatched to any gene: 6. Looked up from germline, CDR1 is SGDLS and CDR2 is YYNGEE. This CDR3 region has 14 residues. In the PCR, 60 Vbeta and 13 Jbeta primers were used. TCRdb's copy holds only in-frame clones and misses some; the assay was immunoSEQ multiplex PCR. The top ten hold approximately 8.4% of the sample, which has under 250,000 clones, 70% to 90% seen once. This clonotype originated in a woman aged 60-75 years in good health and CMV-seropositive. The chain employs TRBV9 and TRBJ2-1, with 8 nucleotides matching TRBD1. Sequencing was done on a sample of PBMCs. The CDR3 DNA reads as TGTGCCAGCAGCCCTCGGACAGGGCTCAATGAGCAGTTCTTC. Translated, it gives CASSPRTGLNEQFF.